This entry lists 4 T cell receptor beta chains sequenced from one sample in a study of T cells in Graves' hyperthyroidism and ophthalmopathy. Amplified regions were TCR beta CDR3 sequences from RNA transcripts. Carried out on the TCR CDR3, a first-round RT-PCR used the HTBI primer set. Via MiXCR, TCRdb re-called the multiplex PCR reads, giving one row per CDR3 protein. The top ten hold less than 6% of the sample, which has fewer than 650,000 distinct CDR3 sequences, approximately 15% seen once. The sample comprised blood. These receptors were collected from a woman aged 30 to 39 with Graves' hyperthyroidism that later progressed to Graves' ophthalmopathy.

The chain uses TRBV30 and TRBJ1-6; tentatively, D is TRBD1 (6 bases). Germline V gene lookup returns CDR1 GTSNPN and CDR2 SVGIG (reference sequence). CDR3 length equals 12 residues. V was trimmed by 6 bases and J by 10 bases, leaving 13 bases between them. In DNA form, the CDR3 reads TGTGCCTGCTGGGACATGCAGTCACCCCTCCACTTT. Its protein product is CACWDMQSPLHF.

This clonotype was detected only a few times. This sequence joins TRBV20-1 and TRBJ2-7; D may be TRBD1 or TRBD2 (6 bases each). Trimming took off 5 bases at V and 0 bases at J, with 17 bases between the two ends. The CDR3 consists of 15 residues. Germline-derived CDR1 and CDR2 are DFQATT and SNEGSKA (reference sequence). The CDR3 region is CSAPGKGGVSYEQYF. DNA for the CDR3: TGCAGTGCTCCCGGGAAGGGGGGCGTCTCCTACGAGCAGTACTTC.

This clonotype was recorded at least ten times. This rearrangement joins TRBV24-1 to TRBJ2-5; the match to TRBD2 covers 9 bases. Germline V gives CDR1 KGHDR, CDR2 SFDVKD. This CDR3 region has 16 residues. After removal of 5 bases from V and 4 bases from J, the junction contained 10 bases not matched to a gene. CDR3 residues: CATSARREGPRETQYF. In DNA, the CDR3 is TGTGCCACCAGTGCAAGGCGGGAGGGCCCGCGAGAGACCCAGTACTTC.

This clonotype was seen ten or more times. The chain has TRBV6-1 and TRBJ1-2, with a tentative D call TRBD1 (5 bases). Deletions cut 10 bases from V and 3 bases from J, with 18 bases between. CDR3 length equals 14 residues. Looked up from germline, CDR1 is MNHNS and CDR2 is SASEGT. This CDR3 is CATSDVGGHYGYTF. The CDR3 DNA follows: TGTGCCACATCTGACGTTGGGGGTCACTATGGCTACACCTTC.